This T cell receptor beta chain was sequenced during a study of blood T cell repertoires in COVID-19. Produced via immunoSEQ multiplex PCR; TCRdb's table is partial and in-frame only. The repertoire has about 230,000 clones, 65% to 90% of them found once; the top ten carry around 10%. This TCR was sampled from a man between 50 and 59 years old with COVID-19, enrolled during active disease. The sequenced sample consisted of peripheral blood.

The CDR3 reads CATSDRQGIQTQYF. CDR3 DNA: TGTGCCACCAGTGACAGACAGGGTATTCAGACCCAGTACTTC. The gene calls are TRBV24-1 and TRBJ2-5; 7 positions match TRBD1. Germline V gene lookup returns CDR1 KGHDR and CDR2 SFDVKD. J was trimmed by 6 bases and V by 4 bases; bases with no gene match: 7. CDR3 length: 14 amino acids.